Presented here are 5 T cell receptor beta chains from one specimen sequenced in a study of breast tumors, draining lymph nodes, adjacent tissues. Breast cancer patients provided tissue from their axillary draining lymph nodes. TCRdb called the multiplex PCR reads again in MiXCR, with one record for every CDR3 protein. The sample lists around 250,000 distinct CDR3 sequences, around 34% occurring once. Sequenced sample: axillary lymph node tissue. These receptors originate from a female donor with breast cancer. Some clones in this sample may be carry-over from other donors' samples.

The chain couples TRBV20-1 to TRBJ1-6; D possibly corresponds to TRBD1 (5 bases). CDR1 is DFQATT and CDR2 is SNEGSKA in the germline V gene (reference sequence). The ends were cut back, 6 bases at V and 8 bases at J, with 14 bases in the middle. The CDR3 is 13 residues long. CDR3 loop: CSAMTGVDSPLHF. CDR3 sequence (DNA): TGCAGTGCCATGACGGGGGTGGATTCACCCCTCCACTTT.

This clonotype was counted a few times. The V gene is TRBV12-3 or TRBV12-4, the J gene TRBJ2-2; D is undetermined. Trimming removed 6 bases at V and 2 bases at J, with 13 bases between. There are 15 residues in the CDR3. CDR3 bases: TGTGCCAGCAGGGTCCGGGCACCAAACACCGGGGAGCTGTTTTTT. The encoded protein is CASRVRAPNTGELFF.

This clonotype was detected many times. This sequence joins TRBV18 and TRBJ1-2; no definite D call. Germline V gene sequence: CDR1 KGHSH, CDR2 LQKENI. V lost 6 bases, J lost 4 bases, and 12 bases lay in between. The CDR3 runs to 13 residues. CDR3 DNA sequence: TGTGCCAGCTCGCCTGACGGGAGCTATGGCTACACCTTC. This sequence encodes CASSPDGSYGYTF.

The rearrangement uses TRBV6-1 and TRBJ1-4; the D is unclear. The CDR3 is 13 residues long. The V gene's germline CDR1 is MNHNS and CDR2 SASEGT. V lost 1 base and J lost 2, with 2 bases in between. The CDR3 protein is CASSEVTNEKLFF. CDR3 DNA: TGTGCCAGCAGTGAAGTGACTAATGAAAAACTGTTTTTT.

On this clonotype: This may come from a read error, since a much larger clone is one base off. V is TRBV11-2 and J is TRBJ1-2, with unresolved D. Germline CDR1 reads SGHAT; CDR2 reads FQNNGV. The CDR3 covers 15 residues. In DNA, the CDR3 is TGTACCAGCAGCTTATCGGGGTTATCTAACTATGGCTACACCTTC. Translating gives CTSSLSGLSNYGYTF.